This is a list of T cell receptor beta chains from one sample in a study of blood T cells in healthy people across ages. Each CDR3 protein is one row after TCRdb ran MiXCR on the 5' RACE reads. The repertoire holds over a million distinct CDR3 sequences, with approximately 25% as singletons. This sample was also put to use in a study of T cells of mothers and their children.

Sequencing was carried out using blood. The receptors here all came from a girl aged 2-10 years in good health. The CDR3 runs from the conserved cysteine through the conserved F or W. The D gene is left open where the match is weak. Some rows have no size entry. The others give once, few or many, or a class for an expanded clone.

V gene	D gene	J gene	clone size	CDR3 protein	CDR3 DNA
TRBV29-1	TRBD2	TRBJ2-1	-	CSVEGTSGIYNEQFF	TGCAGCGTTGAAGGAACTAGCGGGATATACAATGAGCAGTTCTTC
TRBV7-2	TRBD2	TRBJ2-6	-	CASSILAGASGANVLTF	TGTGCCAGCAGCATACTAGCGGGGGCCTCTGGGGCCAACGTCCTGACTTTC
TRBV9	-	TRBJ2-1	-	CASGVPAPTGRGSTFSYNEQFF	TGTGCCAGCGGGGTTCCCGCCCCTACCGGGCGAGGCTCAACCTTCTCCTACAATGAGCAGTTCTTC
TRBV11-2	-	TRBJ2-5	many	CASTASGWGETQYF	TGTGCCAGCACCGCGAGCGGGTGGGGAGAGACCCAGTACTTC
TRBV20-1	TRBD2	TRBJ2-1	-	CSEERLAGVHEQFF	TGCAGTGAAGAAAGACTAGCGGGAGTGCATGAGCAGTTCTTC
TRBV3-1	-	TRBJ2-7	few	CASSQLSGSGEQYF	TGTGCCAGCAGCCAATTATCAGGGTCAGGCGAGCAGTACTTC
TRBV5-5	-	TRBJ2-1	-	CASSLGVAQSYNEQFF	TGTGCCAGCAGCTTGGGGGTCGCCCAATCCTACAATGAGCAGTTCTTC
TRBV24-1	-	TRBJ1-2	few	CATSATGFFTF	TGTGCCACCAGTGCCACAGGGTTCTTCACCTTC
TRBV29-1	-	TRBJ1-1	-	CSVEDSGWAFF	TGCAGCGTTGAAGATTCGGGGTGGGCTTTCTTT
TRBV3-1	TRBD1	TRBJ2-5	few	CASSQMAGGMEETQYF	TGTGCCAGCAGCCAAATGGCAGGGGGCATGGAAGAGACCCAGTACTTC
TRBV4-2	TRBD2	TRBJ2-7	-	CASSQDFWGLARRYEQYF	TGTGCCAGCAGCCAAGATTTTTGGGGACTAGCGAGACGATACGAGCAGTACTTC
TRBV20-1	-	TRBJ1-1	-	CSASWDTTEAFF	TGCAGTGCTAGCTGGGACACAACTGAAGCTTTCTTT
TRBV12-5	-	TRBJ1-3	few	CASGLVRRGSGNTIYF	TGTGCTAGTGGTTTGGTACGACGGGGGTCTGGAAACACCATATATTTT
TRBV24-1	TRBD1	TRBJ1-1	few	CATSEGGQGTEAFF	TGTGCCACCAGTGAAGGGGGACAGGGGACTGAAGCTTTCTTT
TRBV6-5	-	TRBJ2-3	many	CASSQGYGPDTQYF	TGTGCCAGCAGTCAAGGTTACGGGCCAGATACGCAGTATTTT
TRBV7-6	-	TRBJ2-3	few	CASSLGSGPTSTDTQYF	TGTGCCAGCAGCTTGGGTAGCGGACCAACGAGCACAGATACGCAGTATTTT
TRBV9	TRBD1	TRBJ2-5	-	CASSVAGTGLGETQYF	TGTGCCAGCAGCGTAGCAGGGACAGGGCTCGGGGAGACCCAGTACTTC
TRBV5-1	-	TRBJ1-2	few	CASSSEHPNYGYTF	TGCGCCAGCAGCTCAGAACACCCCAACTATGGCTACACCTTC
TRBV12-3/TRBV12-4	TRBD1	TRBJ1-5	many	CASSPTDRAGQPQHF	TGTGCCAGCAGCCCAACGGACAGGGCCGGGCAGCCCCAGCATTTT
TRBV4-1	TRBD1	TRBJ1-4	-	CASSFGTGGAHEKLFF	TGCGCCAGCAGCTTCGGGACAGGGGGCGCGCATGAAAAACTGTTTTTT
TRBV9	-	TRBJ2-3	many	CASSGRGSTDTQYF	TGTGCCAGCAGCGGTAGAGGGAGCACAGATACGCAGTATTTT
TRBV29-1	-	TRBJ1-1	-	CSVETGNAEAFF	TGCAGCGTTGAAACCGGGAACGCTGAAGCTTTCTTT
TRBV4-2	TRBD2	TRBJ2-2	few	CASSQSLEGGPGELFF	TGTGCCAGCAGCCAATCCCTGGAGGGAGGGCCCGGGGAGCTGTTTTTT
TRBV6-5	-	TRBJ2-5	-	CASQRGGLETQYF	TGTGCCAGCCAGAGGGGGGGGTTAGAGACCCAGTACTTC
TRBV19	TRBD2	TRBJ2-1	few	CASGLAGGHPMGEQFF	TGTGCCAGTGGGCTAGCGGGGGGGCATCCCATGGGGGAGCAGTTCTTC
TRBV4-3	-	TRBJ2-7	many	CASSQDSGKEQYF	TGCGCCAGCAGCCAAGACTCAGGGAAGGAGCAGTACTTC
TRBV7-8	-	TRBJ2-4	-	CASSLDRTGNIQYF	TGTGCCAGCAGCTTAGACAGGACTGGAAACATTCAGTACTTC
TRBV20-1	TRBD1	TRBJ1-4	few	CSARRTGNEKLFF	TGCAGTGCTAGAAGGACAGGGAATGAAAAACTGTTTTTT
TRBV12-3/TRBV12-4	-	TRBJ1-1	few	CASSNPWGSDTEAFF	TGTGCCAGCAGTAACCCTTGGGGGTCGGACACTGAAGCTTTCTTT
TRBV2	-	TRBJ1-4	-	CASSEMSATNEKLFF	TGTGCCAGCAGTGAAATGTCAGCAACTAATGAAAAACTGTTTTTT
TRBV28	TRBD1	TRBJ1-2	few	CASSKVGTGFADGYTF	TGTGCCAGCAGTAAAGTGGGGACAGGATTTGCCGATGGCTACACCTTC
TRBV7-9	-	TRBJ2-2	few	CASSLMGRGELFF	TGTGCCAGCAGCTTAATGGGTAGAGGGGAGCTGTTTTTT
TRBV20-1	-	TRBJ2-3	few	CSARDRWKEVTDTQYF	TGCAGTGCTAGAGATCGGTGGAAAGAGGTCACAGATACGCAGTATTTT
TRBV3-1	-	TRBJ1-1	-	CASSHMSTEAFF	TGTGCCAGCAGCCACATGAGCACTGAAGCTTTCTTT
TRBV7-3	-	TRBJ2-1	-	CASSTQDNEQFF	TGTGCCAGCAGCACACAGGACAATGAGCAGTTCTTC
TRBV29-1	TRBD1	TRBJ1-1	-	CSVVGQGEAFF	TGCAGCGTTGTCGGACAGGGTGAAGCTTTCTTT
TRBV28	-	TRBJ1-4	medium-sized	CASSPDTNEKLFF	TGTGCCAGCAGTCCGGACACTAATGAAAAACTGTTTTTT
TRBV10-3	TRBD1	TRBJ1-6	few	CAIRDRAGSSYNSPLHF	TGTGCCATAAGGGACAGGGCCGGCAGCTCCTATAATTCACCCCTCCACTTT
TRBV5-1	TRBD1	TRBJ2-7	few	CASDRDSVYEQYF	TGCGCCAGCGACCGGGACAGTGTCTACGAGCAGTACTTC
TRBV6-5	TRBD2	TRBJ2-3	few	CASSYTGLAPSTDTQYF	TGTGCCAGCAGTTACACCGGACTAGCACCTAGCACAGATACGCAGTATTTT